The clone carrying this T cell receptor (beta chain) occurred once. Its antigen is unidentified. This sample was taken from a study of beta chain features in type 1 diabetes. Findings and limits, study-wide: The influence of HLA type on TCRB rearrangement stayed undetermined.

The authors reverse transcribed all of the isolated RNA, so sequencing captured expressed TCRB transcripts. TCRdb's copy holds only in-frame clones and misses some; the assay was immunoSEQ multiplex PCR. This sample yields tens of thousands of clones, of which approximately 56% are seen a single time; over 2% belongs to the top ten. The trim removed 8 bases at V and 0 bases at J, leaving 8 bases unmatched. Per the germline V gene, CDR1 is MNHEY and CDR2 is SMNVEV (reference sequence). The CDR3 contains 15 residues. This sequence originates from a woman aged 18-29 years in good health. The specimen sequenced was Tregs from blood. This sequence joins TRBV27 and TRBJ1-1; 8 nucleotides align to TRBD1. The CDR3 nucleotides are TGTGCCAGCTTCCCGAGGACAGGGATGAACACTGAAGCTTTCTTT. Translating it yields CASFPRTGMNTEAFF.